Below are 8 T cell receptor beta chains sequenced from a single sample in a study of T cell responses to AZD1222 COVID-19 vaccine. Data came from immunoSEQ multiplex PCR; TCRdb stores just in-frame clones and leaves some out. This sample has 75,000 to 100,000 clones, with around 88% found just once. The specimen comprised peripheral blood, sampled on day 0 of AZD1222 vaccination. The receptors were sampled from an adult in good health.

The chain combines TRBV7-2 with TRBJ1-5; D is perhaps TRBD1 (5 bases). This CDR3 region has 15 residues. Trimming cost V 3 bases and J 7 bases, with 16 bases left between them. Germline V gene lookup returns CDR1 SGHTA and CDR2 FQGNSA. CDR3: CASSFEPMGGQPQHF. DNA for the CDR3: TGTGCCAGCAGCTTTGAACCAATGGGGGGGCAGCCCCAGCATTTT.

The chain combines TRBV4-1 with TRBJ1-1, with D possibly matching TRBD1 (5 bases). Germline CDR1 MGHRA, CDR2 YSYEKL. The V and J ends lost 3 bases and 1 base respectively, with 18 bases between them. The CDR3 spans 17 residues. CDR3 coding DNA: TGCGCCAGCAGCCATTCGTCGCCCGGGACGGCGAACACTGAAGCTTTCTTT. As protein: CASSHSSPGTANTEAFF.

The chain combines TRBV27 with TRBJ1-2; 8 positions match TRBD1. The CDR3 extends over 15 amino acids. The germline CDR1 and CDR2 sequences are MNHEY and SMNVEV (reference sequence). The V gene end was trimmed by 4 bases and the J gene end by 6 bases; junction bases not matched to a gene: 10. CDR3 sequence reads: CASSSLTGVYDGYTF. The CDR3 nucleotides are TGTGCCAGCAGTTCCTTGACAGGGGTTTATGATGGCTACACCTTC.

V usage is TRBV20-1 and J usage is TRBJ1-1; D is undetermined. This CDR3 comprises 15 residues. The V and J ends lost 3 bases and 1 base respectively, with 15 bases between them. Germline lookup yields CDR1 DFQATT and CDR2 SNEGSKA (reference sequence). CDR3 sequence: CSASFLLSGNTEAFF. For the CDR3, the DNA is TGCAGTGCTAGTTTTCTTTTGTCAGGGAACACTGAAGCTTTCTTT.

This rearrangement joins TRBV7-3 to TRBJ1-3; tentatively, D is TRBD1 (6 bases). V lost 0 bases and J lost 4, with 22 bases in between. CDR3 length: 19 amino acids. Germline CDR1 SGHTA, CDR2 FQGTGA. The DNA for the CDR3 is TGTGCCAGCAGCTTAACGGGGTACGGGGGCAGTCACTCCGGAAACACCATATATTTT. It encodes CASSLTGYGGSHSGNTIYF.

V gene TRBV25-1 combines with J gene TRBJ2-7; D is perhaps TRBD2 (5 bases). Germline CDR1 and CDR2: MGHDK and SYGVNS. The CDR3 totals 12 residues. V was shortened by 8 bases and J by 2 bases, with 10 bases between the two germline ends. The CDR3 sequence is CASGRAAYEQYF. The CDR3, as DNA: TGTGCCAGCGGGCGGGCAGCCTACGAGCAGTACTTC.

The chain has TRBV19 and TRBJ1-1; 7 bases align to TRBD1. This CDR3 is built from 17 residues. Germline CDR1 is LNHDA and CDR2 is SQIVND (reference sequence). Trimming removed 4 bases from V and 0 bases from J; junction bases left unmatched: 11. CDR3 nucleotide sequence: TGTGCCAGTAGTAAATACAGGGGAAGTGCAATGAACACTGAAGCTTTCTTT. Translating gives CASSKYRGSAMNTEAFF.

As for this clone: The sample carries other DNA sequences with the same CDR3. Here the CDR3 DNA reads TGTGCCAGCAGCGTAGGAGGCAACTACAATGAGCAGTTCTTC. Amino acids: CASSVGGNYNEQFF. The gene calls are TRBV9 and TRBJ2-1; no reliable D call. The germline gives CDR1 SGDLS, CDR2 YYNGEE. Trimming shortened V by 0 bases and J by 3 bases, and 7 bases separated the two germline ends. There are 14 residues in the CDR3.